This TCR beta chain was recovered during a study of human versus mouse CDR3 diversity and MHC coevolution (dated by TCRdb to about 2017). Background for the entire study: According to reports, the immunoSEQ assay can detect one in 200,000 T cells and keeps multiplex PCR amplification bias to a minimum. Human naive CD4 T cell repertoires were used as a reference for TCR selection on multiple MHC II alleles and were compared with human-TCR-locus transgenic mice carrying single MHC II. Across mouse and human samples, the number of valid reads per sample ranged from about 5.5 x 10^6 to 1.8 x 10^7. The human cohort was made up of three healthy volunteer blood donors, who at collection were aged 30 to 40, 40 to 49 and 60 to 69, one donor in each range. Here is what the overall study found, with its caveats: Because human T cells were selected on roughly six MHC II alleles, repertoire diversity was not considered directly comparable between humans and mice. The largest TCR beta repertoire, approximately 1.7 million clonotypes, was estimated by iCHAO1 for humans, a finding likely attributable to selection by multiple MHC II molecules. The lowest clonal inequality scores among all compared groups were observed in most of the three human donors. On average, humans had more CDR3 deletions and insertions than mice, indicating greater exonuclease and TdT activity.

Fluorescence-activated cell sorting was used to pull naive CD4 T cells, meaning cells that were CD45RO-negative and CD62L-positive, out of the PBMCs. Around 48 ml of fresh peripheral blood was collected from each donor, and PBMCs were isolated by Ficoll density centrifugation. All samples were sorted on a FACSAria III instrument and reached purity above 85%. As concerns this clone: It has no known antigen specificity. Per-base quality was not reported, and no clone a single base away is much larger than it.

Genomic DNA was extracted from the sorted cells using the QIAGEN blood and tissue kit and was quantified on a NanoDrop 1000. TCR alpha and beta chains were deep sequenced and quantified on the immunoSEQ platform using multiplex PCR of genomic DNA. Under the source paper's analysis protocol: Annotation of the TCR sequences relied on IMGT gene and region definitions. Out-of-frame rearrangements were taken as a proxy for the preselection repertoire and were compared with in-frame clonotypes. The iCHAO1 estimator supplied with the immunoSEQ platform was used to estimate repertoire size. Clonal inequality was measured with a Gini index on in-frame amino acid clonotypes, based on the Lorenz curve. The intersect function in the R package tcR was used to count shared clonotypes, while the Jaccard index served to score similarity. V, J and V-J usage frequencies went into a principal component analysis run with the R prcomp function, with no normalization applied. This immuneACCESS table, as held by TCRdb, lists in-frame sequences with V and J called but not all clones. Of the missing ones, under half trace to an unresolved V gene in checked studies; the others have no known cause. The DNA was the basis for D and trimming; V, J and clone size are from that table. The sample table records tens of thousands of clones; approximately 94% of these occur just once. Over 15% of the sample is in the top ten clones.

From cysteine to phenylalanine, the CDR3 is 16 amino acids long. Only the CDR3 part of the read is kept: 48 bases, read in frame from the first base. As encoded in the germline V gene (reference sequence), CDR1 is MNHEY while CDR2 is SMNVEV. Cut back by 0 bases and 3 bases, the V and J ends lie 12 bases apart. The sample comprised naive CD4+ T cells from blood. The sample's cell subset or site label is to be understood as: CD45RO-negative CD62L-positive naive CD4 T cells. The TCR originated in a person between 55 and 69 years old in good health. Recombination linked TRBV27 to TRBJ2-4; TRBD2 might be the D gene, on 7 matching bases. The nucleotides read TGTGCCAGCAGTTTATCGGGGGGGGCGGGCAAAAACATTCAGTACTTC. Translated, it reads CASSLSGGAGKNIQYF.